Included here is one TCR beta chain sequence, with context. PBMCs, at least 7 million per sample, were isolated. The use of a sample-barcoded 5' primer and a J-beta primer mix characterized a second PCR of roughly 6 to 11 cycles. TCRdb used MiXCR to reprocess the 5' RACE reads, holding one entry per CDR3 protein. The sample consists of roughly 680,000 distinct CDR3 sequences, around 49% of them appearing once. This entry belongs to a study of blood T cells in healthy people across ages. Sequencing was carried out using blood. The origin of this receptor is a woman in her sixties in good health.

CDR3 region: CASSTRQGPMNTEAFF. The CDR3 DNA reads as TGTGCCAGCAGCACACGACAGGGACCCATGAACACTGAAGCTTTCTTT. V is TRBV7-9 and J is TRBJ1-1, with 7 bases fitting TRBD1. CDR1 is SEHNR, CDR2 FQNEAQ, per germline (reference sequence). V dropped 5 bases and J dropped 0; count of bases not matched to a gene: 9. This CDR3 has 16 amino acids.